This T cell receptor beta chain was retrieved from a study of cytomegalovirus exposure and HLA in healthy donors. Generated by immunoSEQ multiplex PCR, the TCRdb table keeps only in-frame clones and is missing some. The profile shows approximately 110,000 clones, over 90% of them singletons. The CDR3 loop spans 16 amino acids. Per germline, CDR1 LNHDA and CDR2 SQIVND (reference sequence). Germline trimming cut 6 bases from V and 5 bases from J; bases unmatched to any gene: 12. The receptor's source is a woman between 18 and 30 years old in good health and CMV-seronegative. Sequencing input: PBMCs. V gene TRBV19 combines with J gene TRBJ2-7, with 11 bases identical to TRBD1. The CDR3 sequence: CASSPIGTGGWNEQYF. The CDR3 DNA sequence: TGTGCCAGTAGCCCGATTGGGACAGGGGGGTGGAACGAGCAGTACTTC.